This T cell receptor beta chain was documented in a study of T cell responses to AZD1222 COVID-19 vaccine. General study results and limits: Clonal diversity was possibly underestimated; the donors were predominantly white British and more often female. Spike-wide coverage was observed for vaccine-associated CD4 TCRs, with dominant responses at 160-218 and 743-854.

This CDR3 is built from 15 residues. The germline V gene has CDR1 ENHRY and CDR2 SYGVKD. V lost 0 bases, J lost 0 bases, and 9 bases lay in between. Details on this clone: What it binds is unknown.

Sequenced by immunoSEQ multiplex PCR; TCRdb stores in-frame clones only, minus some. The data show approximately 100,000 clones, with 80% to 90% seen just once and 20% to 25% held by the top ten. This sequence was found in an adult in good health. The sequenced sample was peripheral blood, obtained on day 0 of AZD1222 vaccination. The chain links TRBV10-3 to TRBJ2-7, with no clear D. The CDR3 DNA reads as TGTGCCATCAGTGAGTCGATCCCTAGCTCCTACGAGCAGTACTTC. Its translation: CAISESIPSSYEQYF.